This T cell receptor (beta chain) was documented in a study of blood T cell repertoires in COVID-19. Study-wide background: Nucleic acid was either cDNA or gDNA, and it came from T cells, B-cell-depleted T cells, or PBMCs.

This CDR3 region has 14 residues. From germline, CDR1 is KGHSH and CDR2 LQKENI. V dropped 4 bases and J dropped 5; count of bases not matched to a gene: 6. The assay was immunoSEQ multiplex PCR, and TCRdb's table has in-frame clones only and misses some. The sample yields 180,000 or so clones, over 80% seen once. Participant ages covered roughly 18 to 89 years across 20 to 30 US areas. The sample consisted of PBMCs or T cells enriched from blood (not recorded which). The chain combines TRBV18 with TRBJ1-2; the match to TRBD1 covers 8 bases. The origin of this receptor is a woman aged 55-70 years who had recovered from COVID-19. In nucleotides, the CDR3 is TGTGCCAGCTCACGCGGACAGGGATGGTATGGCTACACCTTC. It codes for CASSRGQGWYGYTF. Full variable domain (missing parts from reference TRBV18 and TRBJ1-2): NAGVMQNPRHLVRRRGQEARLRCSPMKGHSHVYWYRQLPEEGLKFMVYLQKENIIDESGMPKERFSAEFPKEGPSILRIQQVVRGDSAAYFCASSRGQGWYGYTFGSGTRLTVV.